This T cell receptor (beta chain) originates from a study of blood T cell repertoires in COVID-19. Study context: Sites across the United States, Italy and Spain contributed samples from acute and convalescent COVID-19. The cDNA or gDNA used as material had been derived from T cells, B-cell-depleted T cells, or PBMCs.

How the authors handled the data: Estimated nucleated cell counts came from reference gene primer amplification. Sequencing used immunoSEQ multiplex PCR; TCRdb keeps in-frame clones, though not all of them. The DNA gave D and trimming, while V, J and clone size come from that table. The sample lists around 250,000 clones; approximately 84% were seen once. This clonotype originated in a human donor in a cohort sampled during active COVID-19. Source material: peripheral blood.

CDR3 sequence: CASSQEEGRNTEAFF. DNA for the CDR3: TGCGCCAGCAGCCAAGAGGAGGGGAGGAACACTGAAGCTTTCTTT. The gene calls are TRBV4-3 and TRBJ1-1; possible D gene TRBD1, 5 bases. The germline gives CDR1 LGHNA, CDR2 YSLEER. CDR3 length: 15 amino acids. V was shortened by 0 bases and J by 1 base, with 9 bases between the two germline ends.